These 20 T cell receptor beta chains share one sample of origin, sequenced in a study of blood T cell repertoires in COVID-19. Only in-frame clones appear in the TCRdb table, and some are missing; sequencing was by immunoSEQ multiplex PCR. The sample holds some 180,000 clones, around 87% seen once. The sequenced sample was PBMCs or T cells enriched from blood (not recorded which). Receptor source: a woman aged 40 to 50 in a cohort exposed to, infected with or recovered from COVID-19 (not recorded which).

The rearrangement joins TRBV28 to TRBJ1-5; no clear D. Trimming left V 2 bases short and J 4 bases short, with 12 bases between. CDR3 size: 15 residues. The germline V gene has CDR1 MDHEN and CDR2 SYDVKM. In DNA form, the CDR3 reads TGTGCCAGCAGTTTAAACCCCGCCGGGAATCAGCCCCAGCATTTT. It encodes CASSLNPAGNQPQHF.

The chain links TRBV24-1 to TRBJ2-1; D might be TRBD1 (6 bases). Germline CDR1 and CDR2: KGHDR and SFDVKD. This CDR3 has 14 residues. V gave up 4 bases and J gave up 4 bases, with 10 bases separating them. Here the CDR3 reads CATSDWTEYNEQFF. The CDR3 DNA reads TGTGCCACCAGTGACTGGACAGAGTACAATGAGCAGTTCTTC.

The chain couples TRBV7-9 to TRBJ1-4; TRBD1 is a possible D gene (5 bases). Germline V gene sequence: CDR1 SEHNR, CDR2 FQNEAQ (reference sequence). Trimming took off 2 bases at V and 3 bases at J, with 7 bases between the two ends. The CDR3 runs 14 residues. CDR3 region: CASSLIQANEKLFF. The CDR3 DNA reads TGTGCCAGCAGCTTAATACAGGCTAATGAAAAACTGTTTTTT.

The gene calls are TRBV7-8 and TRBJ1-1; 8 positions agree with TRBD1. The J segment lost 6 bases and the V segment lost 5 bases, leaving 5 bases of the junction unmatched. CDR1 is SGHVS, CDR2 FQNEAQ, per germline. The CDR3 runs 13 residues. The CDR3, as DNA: TGTGCCAGCAGCACTACAGGGGGGGCTGAAGCTTTCTTT. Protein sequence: CASSTTGGAEAFF. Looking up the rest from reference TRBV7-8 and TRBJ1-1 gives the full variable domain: GAGVSQSPRYKVAKRGQDVALRCDPISGHVSLFWYQQALGQGPEFLTYFQNEAQLDKSGLPSDRFFAERPEGSVSTLKIQRTQQEDSAVYLCASSTTGGAEAFFGQGTRLTVV.

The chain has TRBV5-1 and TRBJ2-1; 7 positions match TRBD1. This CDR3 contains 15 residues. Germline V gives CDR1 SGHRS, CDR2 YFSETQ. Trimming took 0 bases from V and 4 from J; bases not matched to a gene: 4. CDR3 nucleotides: TGCGCCAGCAGCTTGGGTGTACAGGGGTACAATGAGCAGTTCTTC. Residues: CASSLGVQGYNEQFF.

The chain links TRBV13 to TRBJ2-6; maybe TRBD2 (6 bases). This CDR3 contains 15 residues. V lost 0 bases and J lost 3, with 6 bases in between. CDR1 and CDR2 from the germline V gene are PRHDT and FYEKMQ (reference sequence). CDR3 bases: TGTGCCAGCAGCTTAGGGCGGGGTGGGGCCAACGTCCTGACTTTC. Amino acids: CASSLGRGGANVLTF.

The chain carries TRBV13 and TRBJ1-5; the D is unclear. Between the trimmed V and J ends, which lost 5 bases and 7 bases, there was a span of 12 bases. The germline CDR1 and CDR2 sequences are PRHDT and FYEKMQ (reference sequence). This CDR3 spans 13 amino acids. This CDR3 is CASSHSAGQPQHF. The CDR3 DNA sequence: TGTGCCAGCAGCCATAGCGCCGGACAGCCCCAGCATTTT.

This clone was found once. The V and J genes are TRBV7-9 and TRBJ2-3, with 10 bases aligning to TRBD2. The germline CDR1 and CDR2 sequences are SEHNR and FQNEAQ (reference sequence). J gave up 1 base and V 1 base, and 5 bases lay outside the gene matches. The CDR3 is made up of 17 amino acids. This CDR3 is CASSLGELAGGTDTQYF. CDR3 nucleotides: TGTGCCAGCAGCTTAGGGGAGCTAGCGGGGGGCACAGATACGCAGTATTTT.

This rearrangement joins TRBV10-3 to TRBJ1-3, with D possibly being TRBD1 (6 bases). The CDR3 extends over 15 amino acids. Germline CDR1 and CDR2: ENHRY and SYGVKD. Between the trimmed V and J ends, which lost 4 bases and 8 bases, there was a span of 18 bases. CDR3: CAISGSGTRGDTIYF. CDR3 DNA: TGTGCCATCAGTGGGTCCGGGACACGGGGTGACACCATATATTTT.

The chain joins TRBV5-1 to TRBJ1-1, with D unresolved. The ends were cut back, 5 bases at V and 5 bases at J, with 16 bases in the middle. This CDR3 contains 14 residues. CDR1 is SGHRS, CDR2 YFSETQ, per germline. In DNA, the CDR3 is TGCGCCAGCAGGAGGGTACTCCGGGGAACTGAAGCTTTCTTT. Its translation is CASRRVLRGTEAFF.

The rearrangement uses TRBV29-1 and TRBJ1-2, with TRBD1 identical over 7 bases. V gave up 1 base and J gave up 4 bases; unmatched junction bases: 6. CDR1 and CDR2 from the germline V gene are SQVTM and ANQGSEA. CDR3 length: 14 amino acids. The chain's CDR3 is CSVEVRGTAYGYTF. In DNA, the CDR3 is TGCAGCGTTGAAGTGAGGGGGACAGCCTATGGCTACACCTTC.

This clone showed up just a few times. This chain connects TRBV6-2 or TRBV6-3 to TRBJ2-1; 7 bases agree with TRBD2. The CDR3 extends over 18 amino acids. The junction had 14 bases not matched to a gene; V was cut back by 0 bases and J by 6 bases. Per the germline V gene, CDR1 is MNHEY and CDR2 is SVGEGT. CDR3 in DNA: TGTGCCAGCAGTTACTCGTTGGGCGCGGGAGTTCTGGGCAATGAGCAGTTCTTC. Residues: CASSYSLGAGVLGNEQFF.

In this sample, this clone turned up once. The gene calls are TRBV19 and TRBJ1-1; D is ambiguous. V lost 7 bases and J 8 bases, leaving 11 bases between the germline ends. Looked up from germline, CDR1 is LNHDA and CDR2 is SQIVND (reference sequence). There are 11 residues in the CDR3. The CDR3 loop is CASTLRREAFF. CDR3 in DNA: TGTGCCAGTACCCTGAGGAGAGAAGCTTTCTTT.

The CDR3 spells CASSLAGRYTEAFF. The CDR3 DNA sequence: TGTGCCAGCAGTTTAGCGGGTAGGTACACTGAAGCTTTCTTT. This chain uses TRBV27 with TRBJ1-1; D gene unclear. Germline V CDR1 and CDR2: MNHEY, SMNVEV (reference sequence). V lost 2 bases and J 3 bases, leaving 10 bases between the germline ends. The CDR3 runs to 14 residues.

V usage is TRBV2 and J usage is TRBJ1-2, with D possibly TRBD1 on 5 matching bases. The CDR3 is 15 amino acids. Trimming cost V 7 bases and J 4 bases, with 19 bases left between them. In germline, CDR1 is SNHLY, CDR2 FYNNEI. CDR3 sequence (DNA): TGTGCCAGCACCCGGCCAGGGCGTTTCGTCTATGGCTACACCTTC. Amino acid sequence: CASTRPGRFVYGYTF.

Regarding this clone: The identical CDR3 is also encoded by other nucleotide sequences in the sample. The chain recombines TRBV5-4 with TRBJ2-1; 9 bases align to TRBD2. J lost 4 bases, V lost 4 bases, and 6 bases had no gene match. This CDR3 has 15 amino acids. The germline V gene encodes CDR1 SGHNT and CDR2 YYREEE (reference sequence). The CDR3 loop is CASSPRLAGYNEQFF. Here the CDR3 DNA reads TGTGCCAGCAGCCCCCGGCTAGCGGGGTACAATGAGCAGTTCTTC. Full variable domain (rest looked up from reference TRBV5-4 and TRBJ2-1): ETGVTQSPTHLIKTRGQQVTLRCSSQSGHNTVSWYQQALGQGPQFIFQYYREEENGRGNFPPRFSGLQFPNYSSELNVNALELDDSALYLCASSPRLAGYNEQFFGPGTRLTVL.

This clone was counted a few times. The CDR3 DNA reads as TGTGCCAGCTCACTCCCCGGGACAGTAATTGGCTACACCTTC. Its protein is CASSLPGTVIGYTF. The gene calls are TRBV18 and TRBJ1-2; TRBD1 matches 7 bases. Per the germline V gene, CDR1 is KGHSH and CDR2 is LQKENI. V lost 4 bases and J lost 7; bases outside the gene matches: 9. The CDR3 covers 14 residues.

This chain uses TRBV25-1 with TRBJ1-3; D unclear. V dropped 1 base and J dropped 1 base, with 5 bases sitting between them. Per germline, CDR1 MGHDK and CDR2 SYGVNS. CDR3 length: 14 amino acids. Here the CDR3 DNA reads TGTGCCAGCAGTGAATTAGCATCTGGAAACACCATATATTTT. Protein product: CASSELASGNTIYF.

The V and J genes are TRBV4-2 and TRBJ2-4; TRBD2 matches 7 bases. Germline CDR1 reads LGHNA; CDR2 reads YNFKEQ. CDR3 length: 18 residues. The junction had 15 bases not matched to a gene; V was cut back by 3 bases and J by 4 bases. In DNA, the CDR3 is TGTGCCAGCAGCCAGGGGGACGCCCTGGGACTACAAAAAAACATTCAGTACTTC. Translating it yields CASSQGDALGLQKNIQYF.

The CDR3 region has the DNA TGTGCCAGTAGTATCACAGGGACCACTGAAGCTTTCTTT. Amino acids: CASSITGTTEAFF. The rearrangement links TRBV19 to TRBJ1-1; possible D gene TRBD1, 6 bases. CDR1 and CDR2 (germline): LNHDA, SQIVND (reference sequence). Trimming pared 3 bases from V and 4 bases from J, leaving 9 bases between. The CDR3 spans 13 residues. Full variable domain (missing parts from reference TRBV19 and TRBJ1-1): DGGITQSPKYLFRKEGQNVTLSCEQNLNHDAMYWYRQDPGQGLRLIYYSQIVNDFQKGDIAEGYSVSREKKESFPLTVTSAQKNPTAFYLCASSITGTTEAFFGQGTRLTVV.